The 32 T cell receptor beta chains below come from one sample, sequenced in a study of long-term antiretroviral therapy in people with HIV. Investigators performed immunoSEQ version v3.0 at survey level. Sequencing was performed with immunoSEQ multiplex PCR; in TCRdb, only in-frame clones are kept and a portion is missing. The sample has roughly 36,000 clones; under 90% are singletons. The sample in question was unsorted PBMCs, obtained 0.4 years before starting antiretroviral therapy. The receptors were gathered from a man aged 18 to 30 with HIV.

The chain uses TRBV2 and TRBJ1-2; unclear D gene. Germline V gene sequence: CDR1 SNHLY, CDR2 FYNNEI. The germline V and J ends were trimmed by 8 bases and 4 bases, with 14 bases remaining between them. The CDR3 covers 13 residues. CDR3 amino acids: CASGTGERYGYTF. CDR3 DNA: TGTGCCAGCGGTACCGGGGAGCGCTATGGCTACACCTTC.

The chain has TRBV7-9 and TRBJ1-2; TRBD1 might be the D (6 bases). The CDR3 sequence is 12 residues long. CDR1 is SEHNR, CDR2 FQNEAQ, per germline (reference sequence). With 3 bases removed from V and 8 bases from J, the gap between germline ends came to 10 bases. CDR3 in amino acids: CASSFSRGGYTF. The DNA for the CDR3 is TGTGCCAGCAGCTTTTCCAGGGGAGGCTACACCTTC.

The rearrangement uses TRBV6-7 and TRBJ1-5; D might be TRBD1 (6 bases). TRBV6-7 is labeled an ORF, and its function is uncertain. V gave up 0 bases and J gave up 5 bases, with 14 bases separating them. The CDR3 has 16 amino acids. The DNA of the CDR3 is TGTGCCAGCAGTTACTCGGGGAGGGGGAGCGATCAGCCCCAGCATTTT. It specifies CASSYSGRGSDQPQHF.

The chain uses TRBV5-5 and TRBJ1-2; the D is unclear. Per the germline V gene, CDR1 is SGHKS and CDR2 is YYEKEE (reference sequence). The CDR3 totals 11 residues. V was cut by 2 bases and J by 8 bases, with 7 bases left in between. The CDR3 DNA reads TGTGCCAGCAGCTTCTTCGAGGGCTACACCTTC. Its translation: CASSFFEGYTF.

The chain links TRBV2 to TRBJ1-3; 9 bases align to TRBD1. Germline CDR1 is SNHLY and CDR2 is FYNNEI. Germline trimming cut 2 bases from V and 9 bases from J; bases unmatched to any gene: 8. The CDR3 runs 15 residues. The CDR3 nucleotides read TGTGCCAGCAGTGAACGGGGGACAGGGTTGAGCACCATATATTTT. Translated: CASSERGTGLSTIYF. Based on the CDR3 plus reference TRBV2 and TRBJ1-3, the full variable domain is EPEVTQTPSHQVTQMGQEVILRCVPISNHLYFYWYRQILGQKVEFLVSFYNNEISEKSEIFDDQFSVERPDGSNFTLKIRSTKLEDSAMYFCASSERGTGLSTIYFGEGSWLTVV.

The rearrangement uses TRBV13 and TRBJ2-7; no reliable D call. The germline V gene has CDR1 PRHDT and CDR2 FYEKMQ (reference sequence). This CDR3 is built from 16 residues. V was trimmed by 5 bases and J by 7 bases, leaving 24 bases between them. The CDR3, as DNA: TGTGCCAGCAGCCCTAGACTGGGAAGTCTACGTGGGGAGCAGTACTTC. Amino acid sequence: CASSPRLGSLRGEQYF.

The chain has TRBV6-5 and TRBJ2-5; 8 nucleotides line up with TRBD1. CDR1 is MNHEY, CDR2 SVGAGI, per germline. This CDR3 is built from 15 residues. The junction had 4 bases not matched to a gene; V was cut back by 0 bases and J by 4 bases. CDR3 coding DNA: TGTGCCAGCAGTTACTCGACAGGGGAAGGAGAGACCCAGTACTTC. Its protein is CASSYSTGEGETQYF.

This chain uses TRBV9 with TRBJ1-2, with TRBD1 as a possible D gene (5 bases). This CDR3 comprises 15 residues. Trimming pared 0 bases from V and 2 bases from J, leaving 11 bases between. The V gene's germline CDR1 is SGDLS and CDR2 YYNGEE. The CDR3: CASSVGQLQNYGYTF. The CDR3 coding sequence is TGTGCCAGCAGCGTAGGACAGCTACAAAACTATGGCTACACCTTC.

J is TRBJ2-1 and V is TRBV5-5; 7 nucleotides match TRBD1. The length of the CDR3 is 13 residues. The germline gives CDR1 SGHKS, CDR2 YYEKEE (reference sequence). V lost 4 bases and J lost 10; bases outside the gene matches: 8. CDR3 nucleotides: TGTGCCAGCAGCCGCCAGGGGACAGTCGAGCAGTTCTTC. Encoded protein: CASSRQGTVEQFF.

This chain connects TRBV4-1 to TRBJ2-2; possible D gene TRBD2, 6 bases. The CDR3 is made up of 18 amino acids. The V gene's germline CDR1 is MGHRA and CDR2 YSYEKL. Between the trimmed V and J ends, which lost 0 bases and 3 bases, there was a span of 17 bases. In DNA form, the CDR3 reads TGCGCCAGCAGCCAAGAAGTCCTTGTAGCGGCCCACACCGGGGAGCTGTTTTTT. Translated: CASSQEVLVAAHTGELFF.

The chain uses TRBV5-1 and TRBJ2-7, with 7 bases matching TRBD1. After removal of 3 bases from V and 2 bases from J, the junction contained 8 bases not matched to a gene. Germline CDR1 and CDR2: SGHRS and YFSETQ. This CDR3 comprises 15 residues. The CDR3 DNA follows: TGCGCCAGCAGCTCGTACCGGGACAGCACCTACGAGCAGTACTTC. Its translation is CASSSYRDSTYEQYF.

The chain has TRBV30 and TRBJ1-2; D call uncertain. Trimming stripped 5 bases from V and 10 bases from J, with 11 bases between. The CDR3 has 10 residues. The germline V gene has CDR1 GTSNPN and CDR2 SVGIG (reference sequence). CDR3 loop: CAWGNRAYTF. The CDR3 nucleotides are TGTGCCTGGGGGAACCGGGCCTACACCTTC. Drawing the rest from reference TRBV30 and TRBJ1-2, the complete variable domain is SQTIHQWPATLVQPVGSPLSLECTVEGTSNPNLYWYRQAAGRGLQLLFYSVGIGQISSEVPQNLSASRPQDRQFILSSKKLLLSDSGFYLCAWGNRAYTFGSGTRLTVV.

The rearrangement joins TRBV19 to TRBJ2-5; D unclear. The germline V gene encodes CDR1 LNHDA and CDR2 SQIVND (reference sequence). The CDR3 spans 13 residues. Trimming took 4 bases from V and 4 from J, leaving 10 bases between them. In DNA form, the CDR3 reads TGTGCCAGTAGTAATCAGTTTGGAGAGACCCAGTACTTC. Protein: CASSNQFGETQYF.

The gene calls are TRBV5-5 and TRBJ1-3, with unresolved D. This CDR3 has 14 residues. The V end was cut by 4 bases, the J end by 3 bases, with 11 bases between. CDR1 and CDR2 (germline): SGHKS, YYEKEE (reference sequence). The CDR3 sequence is CASSLGPDGNTIYF. CDR3 coding DNA: TGTGCCAGCAGCCTTGGGCCGGATGGAAACACCATATATTTT.

This chain connects TRBV6-5 to TRBJ1-2, with a tentative D call TRBD1 (6 bases). V was cut by 6 bases and J by 4 bases, with 15 bases left in between. CDR1 is MNHEY and CDR2 is SVGAGI in the germline V gene. This CDR3 contains 14 residues. This CDR3 reads CASRLTGNGYGYTF. In DNA, the CDR3 is TGTGCCAGCAGATTAACAGGGAACGGCTATGGCTACACCTTC.

V gene TRBV5-5 combines with J gene TRBJ2-7; the D gene is possibly TRBD1 (6 bases). CDR3 length equals 14 residues. V was clipped by 2 bases and J by 2 bases, with 11 bases between them. Per the germline V gene, CDR1 is SGHKS and CDR2 is YYEKEE (reference sequence). CDR3 nucleotides: TGTGCCAGCAGCTTTATGGGGACACCCTACGAGCAGTACTTC. This encodes CASSFMGTPYEQYF. Supplemented by reference TRBV5-5 and TRBJ2-7, the full variable domain reads DAGVTQSPTHLIKTRGQQVTLRCSPISGHKSVSWYQQVLGQGPQFIFQYYEKEERGRGNFPDRFSARQFPNYSSELNVNALLLGDSALYLCASSFMGTPYEQYFGPGTRLTVT.

The chain couples TRBV7-9 to TRBJ1-1; 8 nucleotides match TRBD1. V trimming: 3 bases; J trimming: 2 bases; junction bases outside the gene matches: 5. The CDR3 has 15 residues. In germline, CDR1 is SEHNR, CDR2 FQNEAQ (reference sequence). The CDR3 DNA is TGTGCCAGCAGCTTGAATACAGGGGGAAACACTGAAGCTTTCTTT. This translates into CASSLNTGGNTEAFF.

By proportion, this clone is medium-sized. J is TRBJ2-3 and V is TRBV7-9; D not resolved. The V gene's germline CDR1 is SEHNR and CDR2 FQNEAQ (reference sequence). The CDR3 totals 13 residues. Trimming removed 4 bases at V and 5 bases at J, with 10 bases between. The DNA for the CDR3 is TGTGCCAGCAGCTCATCTCTCTTAGATACGCAGTATTTT. This gives the protein CASSSSLLDTQYF.

This chain connects TRBV4-2 to TRBJ2-7; TRBD1 is a possible D gene (5 bases). The CDR3 is made up of 16 amino acids. Germline assignment: CDR1 LGHNA and CDR2 YNFKEQ. V was clipped by 0 bases and J by 0 bases, with 12 bases between them. This chain's CDR3 is CASSQDGARVSYEQYF. The CDR3 coding sequence is TGTGCCAGCAGCCAAGATGGGGCAAGGGTCTCCTACGAGCAGTACTTC.

The chain uses TRBV10-3 and TRBJ2-3; TRBD2 might be the D (5 bases). Trimming stripped 7 bases from V and 0 bases from J, with 14 bases between. The CDR3 is 15 residues long. From germline, CDR1 is ENHRY and CDR2 SYGVKD. CDR3 amino acids: CAITETGSSTDTQYF. The CDR3 bases are TGTGCCATCACAGAGACGGGATCTAGCACAGATACGCAGTATTTT.

The CDR3 reads CASSLYRRTGELFF. In DNA form, the CDR3 reads TGTGCCAGCAGTTTATATAGGCGCACCGGGGAGCTGTTTTTT. The V gene is TRBV27, the J gene TRBJ2-2; D gene unclear. Per the germline V gene, CDR1 is MNHEY and CDR2 is SMNVEV (reference sequence). CDR3 length: 14 residues. V dropped 1 base and J dropped 4 bases, with 7 bases sitting between them.

CDR3 region: CASSPSGASSYEQYF. The CDR3 region has the DNA TGTGCCAGCAGCCCTAGCGGGGCAAGCTCCTACGAGCAGTACTTC. V is TRBV7-8 and J is TRBJ2-7, with 9 bases lining up with TRBD2. Looked up from germline, CDR1 is SGHVS and CDR2 is FQNEAQ. The CDR3 covers 15 residues. Trimming took 5 bases from V and 0 from J; bases not matched to a gene: 5.

J is TRBJ2-7 and V is TRBV9, with D tentatively TRBD1 or TRBD2 (5 bases each). The V gene's germline CDR1 is SGDLS and CDR2 YYNGEE. The V and J ends lost 0 bases and 0 bases respectively, with 7 bases between them. The CDR3 covers 14 residues. The CDR3 loop is CASSVAGASYEQYF. The CDR3 region has the DNA TGTGCCAGCAGCGTAGCCGGGGCCTCCTACGAGCAGTACTTC.

The CDR3 loop is CASHLTGGGNSRQFF. CDR3 DNA: TGTGCCAGCCATTTGACTGGCGGGGGCAATAGTAGGCAGTTCTTC. The chain has TRBV5-8 and TRBJ2-1; maybe TRBD2 (7 bases). The CDR3 runs 15 residues. In germline, CDR1 is SGHTS, CDR2 YDEGEE. V shed 7 bases and J shed 12 bases, with 26 bases lying between them.

The CDR3 DNA sequence: TGTGCCAGCTCACCCCCGGGGGCCCAAGGGGATACGCAGTATTTT. Protein sequence: CASSPPGAQGDTQYF. This chain links TRBV18 with TRBJ2-3; D possibly uses TRBD1 or TRBD2 (6 bases each). CDR3 length: 15 amino acids. V lost 3 bases and J lost 6, with 16 bases in between. CDR1 and CDR2 from the germline V gene are KGHSH and LQKENI. Drawing the rest from reference TRBV18 and TRBJ2-3, the complete variable domain is NAGVMQNPRHLVRRRGQEARLRCSPMKGHSHVYWYRQLPEEGLKFMVYLQKENIIDESGMPKERFSAEFPKEGPSILRIQQVVRGDSAAYFCASSPPGAQGDTQYFGPGTRLTVL.

This clone has just a few counts. For the CDR3, the DNA is TGTGCCAGCCGGACTTTCATGAACACTGAAGCTTTCTTT. Translating gives CASRTFMNTEAFF. The V gene is TRBV18, the J gene TRBJ1-1; D call uncertain. The CDR3 sequence is 13 residues long. Germline V gene sequence: CDR1 KGHSH, CDR2 LQKENI. Deletions cut 8 bases from V and 0 bases from J, with 10 bases between.

This sequence joins TRBV4-1 and TRBJ1-1; tentative D call: TRBD1 (6 bases). This CDR3 contains 16 residues. V was clipped by 0 bases and J by 0 bases, with 11 bases between them. Per germline, CDR1 MGHRA and CDR2 YSYEKL. CDR3 region: CASSQDRGRMNTEAFF. CDR3 sequence (DNA): TGCGCCAGCAGCCAAGACAGGGGACGCATGAACACTGAAGCTTTCTTT.

In its sample, this clone was seen once. The junction does not match germline at one end; this may be a read error. The chain combines TRBV6-1 with TRBJ2-5; no clear D. CDR1 and CDR2 (germline): MNHNS, SASEGT. The CDR3 totals 17 residues. CDR3: CASSEFRLAAIQETLYF. The CDR3 nucleotides read TGTGCCAGCAGTGAGTTCAGATTGGCAGCAATCCAAGAGACCCTGTACTTC.

This chain's CDR3 is CASSTGPGAAYEQYF. The CDR3 coding sequence is TGTGCCAGCAGCACTGGCCCTGGGGCTGCGTACGAGCAGTACTTC. This rearrangement joins TRBV6-5 to TRBJ2-7, with D tentatively TRBD1 (5 bases). Germline CDR1 is MNHEY and CDR2 is SVGAGI. V lost 6 bases and J 4 bases, leaving 19 bases between the germline ends. The CDR3 sequence is 15 residues long.

The chain combines TRBV30 with TRBJ2-7; D gene unclear. Germline loops: CDR1 GTSNPN, CDR2 SVGIG (reference sequence). The CDR3 has 11 amino acids. V lost 3 bases to trimming and J lost 4 bases, with 7 bases between them. CDR3 DNA sequence: TGTGCCTGGAGCAAGAGTTACGAGCAGTACTTC. Translated, it gives CAWSKSYEQYF.

This clone was seen a single time. The V gene is TRBV11-2, the J gene TRBJ1-1; no clear D gene. V was shortened by 2 bases and J by 5 bases, with 9 bases between the two germline ends. The CDR3 consists of 13 residues. Germline V gene sequence: CDR1 SGHAT, CDR2 FQNNGV. CDR3 sequence: CASSLLSGTEAFF. The DNA for the CDR3 is TGTGCCAGCAGCTTATTAAGTGGGACTGAAGCTTTCTTT.

The chain combines TRBV7-2 with TRBJ1-2, with 7 nucleotides matching TRBD1. The CDR3 contains 15 residues. Losses at the gene ends were 0 bases for V and 4 bases for J; bases not matched to a gene: 5. Germline-derived CDR1 and CDR2 are SGHTA and FQGNSA. The CDR3 here is CASSLARGGSYGYTF. For the CDR3, the DNA is TGTGCCAGCAGCTTAGCGAGAGGGGGCAGCTATGGCTACACCTTC. The full variable domain, completed using reference TRBV7-2 and TRBJ1-2, is GAGVSQSPSNKVTEKGKDVELRCDPISGHTALYWYRQSLGQGLEFLIYFQGNSAPDKSGLPSDRFSAERTGGSVSTLTIQRTQQEDSAVYLCASSLARGGSYGYTFGSGTRLTVV.